A selection of T cell receptor beta chains follows, all from one sample in a study of cytomegalovirus exposure and HLA in healthy donors. Sequencing was performed with immunoSEQ multiplex PCR; in TCRdb, only in-frame clones are kept and a portion is missing. The sample has some 150,000 clones, about 76% seen once; the top ten hold approximately 8%. Source material: PBMCs. These receptors all come from a man in his thirties or forties in good health and CMV-seropositive. Each CDR3 is given with its conserved first and last residue. Each record gives: clone size, J gene, D gene, V gene, CDR3 protein, CDR3 DNA. A D gene is named only where the DNA matches it firmly. Clone size appears in some rows only: once, few, many, or a class for an expanded clone.

>-|TRBJ1-2|-|TRBV29-1
CSVRSGDYGYTF
TGCAGCGTTCGATCCGGGGACTATGGCTACACCTTC
>once|TRBJ1-1|-|TRBV6-6
CASTRRGGTEAFF
TGTGCCAGCACCCGAAGGGGAGGCACTGAAGCTTTCTTT
>-|TRBJ2-7|TRBD1|TRBV19
CASSLRQGRDEQYF
TGTGCCAGTAGTCTCCGACAGGGTAGGGACGAGCAGTACTTC
>-|TRBJ1-6|-|TRBV6-6
CASRETGDNSPLHF
TGTGCCAGCAGGGAGACAGGAGATAATTCACCCCTCCACTTT
>-|TRBJ1-1|-|TRBV14
CASSQDPEVGAFF
TGTGCCAGCAGCCAAGATCCCGAGGTTGGAGCTTTCTTT
>-|TRBJ2-1|TRBD1|TRBV6-5
CASSNRGMREQFF
TGTGCCAGCAGCAACAGGGGTATGAGAGAGCAGTTCTTC
>-|TRBJ2-2|-|TRBV6-5
CASSSLREDTGELFF
TGTGCCAGCAGTAGCCTCAGGGAGGACACCGGGGAGCTGTTTTTT
>-|TRBJ1-6|TRBD1|TRBV2
CASTSWDSRISPLHF
TGTGCCAGCACTTCTTGGGACAGCAGAATTTCACCCCTCCACTTT
>-|TRBJ1-5|TRBD1|TRBV10-3
CAISGDRGNQPQHF
TGTGCCATCAGTGGGGACAGGGGTAATCAGCCCCAGCATTTT
>-|TRBJ2-3|-|TRBV6-1
CASSALRTDTQYF
TGTGCCAGCAGTGCCCTGCGGACAGATACGCAGTATTTT
>-|TRBJ2-3|TRBD2|TRBV5-1
CASSLTSGGSTDTQYF
TGCGCCAGCAGCTTGACTAGCGGGGGGAGCACAGATACGCAGTATTTT
>-|TRBJ2-3|TRBD1|TRBV27
CASSDRGFVEDTQYF
TGTGCCAGCAGCGACAGGGGGTTTGTGGAAGATACGCAGTATTTT
>-|TRBJ1-2|-|TRBV9
CASSAGTNYGYTF
TGTGCCAGCAGCGCCGGGACAAACTATGGCTACACCTTC